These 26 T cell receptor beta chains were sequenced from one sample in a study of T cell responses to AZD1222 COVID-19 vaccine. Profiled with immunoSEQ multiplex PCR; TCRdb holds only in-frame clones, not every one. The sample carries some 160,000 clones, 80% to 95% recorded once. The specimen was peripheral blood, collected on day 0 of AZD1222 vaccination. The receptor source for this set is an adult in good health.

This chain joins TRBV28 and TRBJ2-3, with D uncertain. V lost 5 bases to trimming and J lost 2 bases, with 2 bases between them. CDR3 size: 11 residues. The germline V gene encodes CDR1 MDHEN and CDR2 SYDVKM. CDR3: CASSATDTQYF. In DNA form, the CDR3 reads TGTGCCAGCAGTGCCACAGATACGCAGTATTTT.

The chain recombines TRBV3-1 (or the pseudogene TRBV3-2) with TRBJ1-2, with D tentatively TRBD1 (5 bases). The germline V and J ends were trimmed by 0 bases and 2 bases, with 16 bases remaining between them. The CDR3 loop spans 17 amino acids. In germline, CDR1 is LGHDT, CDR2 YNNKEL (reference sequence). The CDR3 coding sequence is TGTGCCAGCAGCCAAGAAGGGGCCCGACGGGAAAACTATGGCTACACCTTC. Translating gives CASSQEGARRENYGYTF.

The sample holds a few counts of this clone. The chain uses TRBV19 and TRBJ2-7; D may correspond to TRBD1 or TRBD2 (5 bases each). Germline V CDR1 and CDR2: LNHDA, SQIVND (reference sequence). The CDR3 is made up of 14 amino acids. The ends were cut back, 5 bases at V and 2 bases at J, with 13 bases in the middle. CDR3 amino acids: CASSSIGAPYEQYF. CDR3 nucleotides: TGTGCCAGTAGTTCAATCGGGGCCCCCTACGAGCAGTACTTC.

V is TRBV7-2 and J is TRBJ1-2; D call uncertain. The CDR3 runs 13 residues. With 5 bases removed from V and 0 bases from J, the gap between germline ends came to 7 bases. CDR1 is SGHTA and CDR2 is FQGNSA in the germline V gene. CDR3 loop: CASSGQANYGYTF. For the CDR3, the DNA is TGTGCCAGCAGCGGGCAAGCTAACTATGGCTACACCTTC.

CDR3 coding DNA: TGCGCCAGCAGCTTAGTTCCCAAGAACACTGAAGCTTTCTTT. Translation: CASSLVPKNTEAFF. The V gene is TRBV5-1, the J gene TRBJ1-1, with D uncertain. CDR1 and CDR2 from the germline V gene are SGHRS and YFSETQ. Trimming pared 2 bases from V and 1 base from J, leaving 9 bases between. This CDR3 comprises 14 residues.

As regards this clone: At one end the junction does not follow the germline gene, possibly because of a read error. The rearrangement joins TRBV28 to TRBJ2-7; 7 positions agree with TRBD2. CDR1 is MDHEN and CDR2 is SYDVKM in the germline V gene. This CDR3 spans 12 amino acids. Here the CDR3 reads CASSYQTSPKHF. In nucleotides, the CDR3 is TGTGCCAGCAGTTACCAGACTAGCCCAAAGCACTTC.

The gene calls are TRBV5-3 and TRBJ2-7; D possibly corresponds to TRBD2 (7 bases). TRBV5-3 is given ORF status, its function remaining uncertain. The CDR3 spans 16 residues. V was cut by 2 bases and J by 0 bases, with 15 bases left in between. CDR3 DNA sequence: TGTGCCAGAAGCTTAAACCGGGGGGCGGGCTCCTACGAGCAGTACTTC. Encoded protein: CARSLNRGAGSYEQYF.

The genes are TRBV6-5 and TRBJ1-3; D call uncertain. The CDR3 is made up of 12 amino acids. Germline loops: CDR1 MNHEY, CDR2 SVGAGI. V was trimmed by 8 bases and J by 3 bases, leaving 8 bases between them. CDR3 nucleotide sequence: TGTGCCAGCGGTTTAAGTGGAAACACCATATATTTT. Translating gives CASGLSGNTIYF.

CDR3 in amino acids: CAWRATSGGPYEQYF. CDR3 bases: TGTGCCTGGAGAGCAACTAGCGGGGGTCCGTACGAGCAGTACTTC. The chain joins TRBV30 to TRBJ2-7; 11 bases align to TRBD2. From germline, CDR1 is GTSNPN and CDR2 SVGIG (reference sequence). The CDR3 length is 15 residues. The J segment lost 4 bases and the V segment lost 3 bases, leaving 8 bases of the junction unmatched. Full variable domain (missing parts from reference TRBV30 and TRBJ2-7): SQTIHQWPATLVQPVGSPLSLECTVEGTSNPNLYWYRQAAGRGLQLLFYSVGIGQISSEVPQNLSASRPQDRQFILSSKKLLLSDSGFYLCAWRATSGGPYEQYFGPGTRLTVT.

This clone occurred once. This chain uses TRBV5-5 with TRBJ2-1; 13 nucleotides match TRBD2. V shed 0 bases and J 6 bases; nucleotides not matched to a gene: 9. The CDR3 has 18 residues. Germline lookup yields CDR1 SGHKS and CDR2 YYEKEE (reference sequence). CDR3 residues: CASSLGSRRTSGSNEQFF. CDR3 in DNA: TGTGCCAGCAGCTTGGGAAGTCGGAGGACTAGCGGGAGCAATGAGCAGTTCTTC.

The CDR3, as DNA: TGCAGCGTTCTCGGACAGGGGAGAGGCAAAAACATTCAGTACTTC. It translates to CSVLGQGRGKNIQYF. The genes are TRBV29-1 and TRBJ2-4; 9 bases agree with TRBD1. Germline V lookup: CDR1 SQVTM, CDR2 ANQGSEA. The CDR3 spans 15 residues. The J segment lost 3 bases and the V segment lost 5 bases, leaving 8 bases of the junction unmatched.

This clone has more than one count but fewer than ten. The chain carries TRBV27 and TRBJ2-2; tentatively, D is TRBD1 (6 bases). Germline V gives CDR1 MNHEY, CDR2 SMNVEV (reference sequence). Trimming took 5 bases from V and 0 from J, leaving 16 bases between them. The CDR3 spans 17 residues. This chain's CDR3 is CASSPSTGNTNTGELFF. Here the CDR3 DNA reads TGTGCCAGCAGTCCCTCTACAGGGAATACGAACACCGGGGAGCTGTTTTTT.

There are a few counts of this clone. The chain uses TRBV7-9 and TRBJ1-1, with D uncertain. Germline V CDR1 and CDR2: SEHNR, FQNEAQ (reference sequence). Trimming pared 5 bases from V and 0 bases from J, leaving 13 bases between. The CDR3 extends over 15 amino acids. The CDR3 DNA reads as TGTGCCAGCAGCCGCCCGGGTGTGGTGAACACTGAAGCTTTCTTT. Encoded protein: CASSRPGVVNTEAFF.

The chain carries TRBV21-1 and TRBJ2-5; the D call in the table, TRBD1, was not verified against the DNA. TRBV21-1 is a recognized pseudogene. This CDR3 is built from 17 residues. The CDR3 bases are TGTGCCAGCAGCAAAGTACAGGACAGGATGTACCAAGAGACCCAGTACTTC. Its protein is CASSKVQDRMYQETQYF.

The CDR3 region is CSVRFGSNQPQHF. CDR3 DNA: TGCAGCGTTAGGTTTGGGAGCAATCAGCCCCAGCATTTT. The V and J genes are TRBV29-1 and TRBJ1-5; D not resolved. CDR3 length: 13 amino acids. The V gene's germline CDR1 is SQVTM and CDR2 ANQGSEA. The ends were cut back, 5 bases at V and 1 base at J, with 9 bases in the middle.

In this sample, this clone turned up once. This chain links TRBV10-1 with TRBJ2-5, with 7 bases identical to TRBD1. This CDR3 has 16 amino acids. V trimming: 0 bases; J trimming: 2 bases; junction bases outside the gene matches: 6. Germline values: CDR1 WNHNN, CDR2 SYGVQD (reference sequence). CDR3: CASSESKPGQQETQYF. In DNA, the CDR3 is TGCGCCAGCAGTGAGTCGAAACCGGGACAGCAAGAGACCCAGTACTTC.

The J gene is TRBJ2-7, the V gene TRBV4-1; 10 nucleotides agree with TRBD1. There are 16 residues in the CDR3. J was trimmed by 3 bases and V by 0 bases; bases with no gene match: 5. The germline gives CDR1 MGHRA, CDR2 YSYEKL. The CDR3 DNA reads TGCGCCAGCAGCCAAGAAAGGACAGGGGGATTCTACGAGCAGTACTTC. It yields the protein CASSQERTGGFYEQYF.

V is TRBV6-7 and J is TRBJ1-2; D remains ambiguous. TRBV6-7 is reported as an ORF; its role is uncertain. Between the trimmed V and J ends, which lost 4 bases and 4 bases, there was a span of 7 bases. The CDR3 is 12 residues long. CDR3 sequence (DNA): TGTGCCAGCAGTTGGCCCGTCTATGGCTACACCTTC. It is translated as CASSWPVYGYTF.

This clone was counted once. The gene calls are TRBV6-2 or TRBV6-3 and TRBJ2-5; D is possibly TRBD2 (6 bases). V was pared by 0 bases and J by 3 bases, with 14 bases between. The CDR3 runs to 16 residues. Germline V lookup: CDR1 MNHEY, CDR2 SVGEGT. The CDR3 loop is CASSYSRGRREETQYF. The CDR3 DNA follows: TGTGCCAGCAGTTACTCGAGGGGCAGGAGGGAAGAGACCCAGTACTTC.

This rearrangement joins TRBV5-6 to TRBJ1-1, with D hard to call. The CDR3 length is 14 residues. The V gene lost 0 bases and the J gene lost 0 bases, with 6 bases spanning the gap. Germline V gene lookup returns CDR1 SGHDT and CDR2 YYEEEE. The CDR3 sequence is CASSLVRVNTEAFF. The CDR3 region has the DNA TGTGCCAGCAGCTTGGTTAGGGTGAACACTGAAGCTTTCTTT.

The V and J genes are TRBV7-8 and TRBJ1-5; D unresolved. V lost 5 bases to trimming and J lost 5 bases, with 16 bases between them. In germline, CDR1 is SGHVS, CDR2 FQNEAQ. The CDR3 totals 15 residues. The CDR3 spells CASSLSLTPDQPQHF. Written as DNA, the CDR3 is TGTGCCAGCAGCCTTTCGCTTACGCCGGATCAGCCCCAGCATTTT.

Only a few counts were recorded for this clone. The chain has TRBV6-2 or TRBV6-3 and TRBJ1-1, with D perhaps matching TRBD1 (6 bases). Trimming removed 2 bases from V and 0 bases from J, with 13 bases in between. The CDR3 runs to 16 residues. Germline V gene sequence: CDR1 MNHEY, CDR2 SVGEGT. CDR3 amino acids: CASSYPHGQLNTEAFF. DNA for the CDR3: TGTGCCAGCAGTTACCCTCACGGACAGTTGAACACTGAAGCTTTCTTT.

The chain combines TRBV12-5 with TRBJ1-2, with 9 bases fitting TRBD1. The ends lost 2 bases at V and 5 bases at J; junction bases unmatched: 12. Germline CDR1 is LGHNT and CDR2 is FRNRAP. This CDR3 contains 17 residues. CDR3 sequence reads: CASGLSAPDRGSYGYTF. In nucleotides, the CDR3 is TGTGCTAGTGGTTTGAGTGCCCCGGACAGGGGATCTTATGGCTACACCTTC.

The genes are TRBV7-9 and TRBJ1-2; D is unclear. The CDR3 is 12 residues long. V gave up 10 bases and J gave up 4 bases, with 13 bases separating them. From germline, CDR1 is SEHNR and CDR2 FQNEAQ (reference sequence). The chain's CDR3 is CATAVSGYGYTF. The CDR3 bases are TGTGCCACCGCCGTATCGGGCTATGGCTACACCTTC.

Here the CDR3 DNA reads TGCGCCAGCAGTCAATTTCCCCGGGATCCTCTCAATTCACCCCTCCACTTT. It yields the protein CASSQFPRDPLNSPLHF. The genes are TRBV23-1 and TRBJ1-6; D remains ambiguous. TRBV23-1 qualifies as an ORF whose function is uncertain. Trimming removed 1 base at V and 7 bases at J, with 17 bases between. The CDR3 is made up of 17 amino acids.

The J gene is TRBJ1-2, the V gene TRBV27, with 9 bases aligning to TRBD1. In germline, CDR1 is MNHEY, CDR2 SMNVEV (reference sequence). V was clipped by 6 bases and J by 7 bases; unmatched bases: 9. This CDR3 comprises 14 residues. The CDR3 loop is CASRGPGTGFGYTF. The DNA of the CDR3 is TGTGCCAGCAGGGGACCCGGGACAGGGTTTGGCTACACCTTC.